The text below deals with one T cell receptor beta chain. Libraries were prepared by immunoSEQ multiplex PCR; TCRdb keeps only in-frame clonotypes and omits some of them. The sample records 150,000 or so clones, over 70% being singletons. The data were taken from a study of blood T cell repertoires in COVID-19. There are 17 residues in the CDR3. CDR1 MNHEY and CDR2 SMNVEV come from the germline V gene (reference sequence). V trimming: 1 base; J trimming: 0 bases; junction bases outside the gene matches: 3. The chain employs TRBV27 and TRBJ2-1, with 10 bases fitting TRBD2. This receptor was taken from an older woman who had recovered from COVID-19. Sequencing was carried out using PBMCs or T cells enriched from blood (not recorded which). DNA of the CDR3: TGTGCCAGCAGTTTATATCCTAGCGGGAGCTCCTACAATGAGCAGTTCTTC. Translated, it gives CASSLYPSGSSYNEQFF.